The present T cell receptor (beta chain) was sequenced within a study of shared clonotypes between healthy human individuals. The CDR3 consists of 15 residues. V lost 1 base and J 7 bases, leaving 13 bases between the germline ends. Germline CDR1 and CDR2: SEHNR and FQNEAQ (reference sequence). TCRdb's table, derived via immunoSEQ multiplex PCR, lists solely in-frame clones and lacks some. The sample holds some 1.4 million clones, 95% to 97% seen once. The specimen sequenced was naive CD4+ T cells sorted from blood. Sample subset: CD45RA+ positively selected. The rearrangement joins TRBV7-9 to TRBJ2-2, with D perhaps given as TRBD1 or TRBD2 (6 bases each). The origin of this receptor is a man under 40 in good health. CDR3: CASSLDRGPGGELFF. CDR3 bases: TGTGCCAGCAGCTTAGATCGGGGGCCTGGCGGGGAGCTGTTTTTT.